This T cell receptor (beta chain) is from a study of T cells in Graves' hyperthyroidism and ophthalmopathy. PBMCs were sourced from roughly 9.1 ml fresh peripheral blood. Germline CDR1 is WNHNN and CDR2 is SYGVQD (reference sequence). Deletions cut 7 bases from V and 2 bases from J, with 15 bases between. The CDR3 runs to 15 residues. Amplified TCR beta CDR3 regions came from RNA transcripts. When the TCR CDR3 underwent first-round RT-PCR, the HTBI primer set was used. TCRdb re-called the multiplex PCR reads with MiXCR, one entry per CDR3 protein. This sample has 500,000 to 700,000 distinct CDR3 sequences, with roughly 17% found just once.

The receptor comes from a woman aged 18 to 35 with Graves' hyperthyroidism. The V and J genes are TRBV10-1 and TRBJ1-3; D may be TRBD1 (5 bases). Material: blood. In DNA, the CDR3 is TGCGCCAGCACCCTTTCGACAGTACCTGGAAACACCATATATTTT. Its translation is CASTLSTVPGNTIYF.